This TCR beta chain was identified in a study of T cell changes during pregnancy in multiple sclerosis. The CDR3 is made up of 15 amino acids. With 4 bases clipped from V and 8 bases from J, the junction kept 10 bases outside the gene matches. CDR1 and CDR2 from the germline V gene are SGHVS and FQNEAQ. The table lists this clone with a few counts. Assay: immunoSEQ multiplex PCR; the TCRdb copy retains only in-frame clones and omits some. The repertoire includes 75,000 to 95,000 clones, 75% to 95% of them detected once, and 1.5% to 2% sits in the top ten. V is TRBV7-8 and J is TRBJ1-4; 7 nucleotides align to TRBD1. Sequenced material: peripheral blood, taken in the first trimester of pregnancy. This TCR was sampled from a female donor in good health, enrolled as a control in a pregnancy study. CDR3 DNA: TGTGCCAGCAGCTCCCTGGGCAGGGGGGAAGAAAAACTGTTTTTT. This codes for CASSSLGRGEEKLFF.